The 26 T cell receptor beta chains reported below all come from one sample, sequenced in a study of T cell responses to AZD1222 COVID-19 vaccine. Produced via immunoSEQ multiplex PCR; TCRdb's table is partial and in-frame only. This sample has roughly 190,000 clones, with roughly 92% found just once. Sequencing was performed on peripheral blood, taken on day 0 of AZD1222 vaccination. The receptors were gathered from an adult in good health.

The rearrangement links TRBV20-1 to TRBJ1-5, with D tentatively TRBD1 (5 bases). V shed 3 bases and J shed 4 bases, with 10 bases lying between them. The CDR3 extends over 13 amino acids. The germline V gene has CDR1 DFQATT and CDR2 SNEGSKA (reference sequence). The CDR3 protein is CSASPGNNQPQHF. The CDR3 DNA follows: TGCAGTGCTAGTCCAGGGAATAATCAGCCCCAGCATTTT.

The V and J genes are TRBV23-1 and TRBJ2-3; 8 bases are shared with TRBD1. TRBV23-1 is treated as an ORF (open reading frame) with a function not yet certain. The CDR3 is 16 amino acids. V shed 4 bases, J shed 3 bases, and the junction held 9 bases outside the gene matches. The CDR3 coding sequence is TGCGCCAGCAGTCTACCTCAGGGGGCCGTAACAGATACGCAGTATTTT. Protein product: CASSLPQGAVTDTQYF.

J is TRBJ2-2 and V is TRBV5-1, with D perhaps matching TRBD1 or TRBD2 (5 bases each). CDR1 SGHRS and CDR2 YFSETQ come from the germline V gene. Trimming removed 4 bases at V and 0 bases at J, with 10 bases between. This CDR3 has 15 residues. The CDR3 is CASSIGTANTGELFF. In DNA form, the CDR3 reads TGCGCCAGCAGCATAGGGACCGCGAACACCGGGGAGCTGTTTTTT.

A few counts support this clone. The DNA of the CDR3 is TGTGCCAGCAGGTACAGACAGGGAAGGATCGCTGGAAACACCATATATTTT. It codes for CASRYRQGRIAGNTIYF. The gene calls are TRBV28 and TRBJ1-3; 7 positions match TRBD1. Trimming removed 6 bases from V and 2 bases from J; junction bases left unmatched: 13. Germline CDR1 MDHEN, CDR2 SYDVKM. The CDR3 length is 17 residues.

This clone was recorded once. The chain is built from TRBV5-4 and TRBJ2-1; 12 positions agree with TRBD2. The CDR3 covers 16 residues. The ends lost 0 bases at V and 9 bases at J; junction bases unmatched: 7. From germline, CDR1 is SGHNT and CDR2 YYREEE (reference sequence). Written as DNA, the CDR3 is TGTGCCAGCAGCTTGGGGAAACTAGCGGGGGGTAGTGAGCAGTTCTTC. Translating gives CASSLGKLAGGSEQFF.

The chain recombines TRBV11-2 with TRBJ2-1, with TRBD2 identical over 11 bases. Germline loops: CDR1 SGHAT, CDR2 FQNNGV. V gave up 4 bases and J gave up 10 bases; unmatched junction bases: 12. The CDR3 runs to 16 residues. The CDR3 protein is CASSSTSGGTRLEQFF. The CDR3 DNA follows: TGTGCCAGCAGCTCAACTAGCGGGGGAACCCGGTTGGAGCAGTTCTTC.

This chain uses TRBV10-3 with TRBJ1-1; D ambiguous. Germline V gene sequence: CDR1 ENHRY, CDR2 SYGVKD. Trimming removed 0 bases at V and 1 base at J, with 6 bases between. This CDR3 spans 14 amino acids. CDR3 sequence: CAISESYGNTEAFF. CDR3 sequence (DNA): TGTGCCATCAGTGAGTCTTATGGGAACACTGAAGCTTTCTTT.

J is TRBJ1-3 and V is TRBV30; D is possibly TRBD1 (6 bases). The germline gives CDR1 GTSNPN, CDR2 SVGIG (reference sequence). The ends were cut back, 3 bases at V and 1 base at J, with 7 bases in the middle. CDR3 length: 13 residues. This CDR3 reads CAWSTGSGNTIYF. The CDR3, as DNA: TGTGCCTGGAGCACAGGGTCTGGAAACACCATATATTTT.

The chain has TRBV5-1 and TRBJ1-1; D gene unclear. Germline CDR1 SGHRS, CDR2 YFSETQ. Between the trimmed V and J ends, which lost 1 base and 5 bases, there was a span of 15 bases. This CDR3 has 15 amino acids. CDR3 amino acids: CASSLSGVVGTEAFF. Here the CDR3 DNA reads TGCGCCAGCAGCTTGTCCGGGGTGGTCGGTACTGAAGCTTTCTTT. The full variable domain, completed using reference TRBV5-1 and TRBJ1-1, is KAGVTQTPRYLIKTRGQQVTLSCSPISGHRSVSWYQQTPGQGLQFLFEYFSETQRNKGNFPGRFSGRQFSNSRSEMNVSTLELGDSALYLCASSLSGVVGTEAFFGQGTRLTVV.

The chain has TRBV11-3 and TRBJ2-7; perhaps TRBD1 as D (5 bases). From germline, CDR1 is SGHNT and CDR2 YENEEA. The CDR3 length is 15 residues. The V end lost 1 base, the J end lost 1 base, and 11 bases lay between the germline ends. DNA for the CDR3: TGTGCCAGCAGCTTAGGGGCAGGGCATTCCTACGAGCAGTACTTC. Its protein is CASSLGAGHSYEQYF.

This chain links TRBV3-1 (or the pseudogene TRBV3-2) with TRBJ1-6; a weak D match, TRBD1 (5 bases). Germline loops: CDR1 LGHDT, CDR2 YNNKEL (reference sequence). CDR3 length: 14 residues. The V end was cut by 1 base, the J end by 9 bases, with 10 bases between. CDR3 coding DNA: TGTGCCAGCAGCCAAGCTCAGGGCGGTTCACCCCTCCACTTT. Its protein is CASSQAQGGSPLHF.

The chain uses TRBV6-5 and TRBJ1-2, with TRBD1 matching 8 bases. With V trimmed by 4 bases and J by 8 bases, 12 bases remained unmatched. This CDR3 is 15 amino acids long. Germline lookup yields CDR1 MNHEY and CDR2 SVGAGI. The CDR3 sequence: CASSSRGQGASGYTF. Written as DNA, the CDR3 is TGTGCCAGCAGTTCCCGAGGGCAGGGGGCGAGCGGCTACACCTTC.

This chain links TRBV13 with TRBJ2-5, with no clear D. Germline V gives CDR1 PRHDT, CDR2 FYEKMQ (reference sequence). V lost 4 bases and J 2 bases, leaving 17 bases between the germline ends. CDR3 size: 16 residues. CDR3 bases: TGTGCCAGCAGCTCAATCGCACAGACACGTCAAGAGACCCAGTACTTC. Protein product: CASSSIAQTRQETQYF.

As DNA, the CDR3 is TGCGCCAGCAGCCGGGGGAGCCCGCAGGACATTCAGTACTTC. Its protein is CASSRGSPQDIQYF. V and J are TRBV5-1 and TRBJ2-4; weak D call: TRBD2 (6 bases). This CDR3 has 14 amino acids. V was trimmed by 4 bases and J by 8 bases, leaving 16 bases between them. CDR1 is SGHRS and CDR2 is YFSETQ in the germline V gene.

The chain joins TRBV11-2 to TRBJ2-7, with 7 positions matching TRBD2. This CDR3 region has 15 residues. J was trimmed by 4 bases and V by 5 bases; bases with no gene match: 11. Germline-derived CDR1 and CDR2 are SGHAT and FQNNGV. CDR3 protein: CASSGRGYGGYEQYF. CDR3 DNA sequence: TGTGCCAGCAGCGGGCGGGGGTATGGTGGGTACGAGCAGTACTTC.

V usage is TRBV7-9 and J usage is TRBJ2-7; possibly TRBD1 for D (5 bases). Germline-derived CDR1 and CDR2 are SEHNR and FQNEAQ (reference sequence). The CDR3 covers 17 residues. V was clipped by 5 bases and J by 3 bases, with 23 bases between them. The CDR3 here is CASSPLGQGRTYYEQYF. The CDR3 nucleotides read TGTGCCAGCAGCCCGCTGGGCCAGGGCCGCACTTACTACGAGCAGTACTTC.

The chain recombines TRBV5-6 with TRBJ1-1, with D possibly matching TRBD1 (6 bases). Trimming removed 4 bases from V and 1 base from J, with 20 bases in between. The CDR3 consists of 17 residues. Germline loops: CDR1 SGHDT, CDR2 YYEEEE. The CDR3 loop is CASSPYRGPTGNTEAFF. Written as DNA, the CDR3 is TGTGCCAGCAGCCCCTACCGGGGGCCGACAGGGAACACTGAAGCTTTCTTT. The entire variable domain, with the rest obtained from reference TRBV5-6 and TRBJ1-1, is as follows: DAGVTQSPTHLIKTRGQQVTLRCSPKSGHDTVSWYQQALGQGPQFIFQYYEEEERQRGNFPDRFSGHQFPNYSSELNVNALLLGDSALYLCASSPYRGPTGNTEAFFGQGTRLTVV.

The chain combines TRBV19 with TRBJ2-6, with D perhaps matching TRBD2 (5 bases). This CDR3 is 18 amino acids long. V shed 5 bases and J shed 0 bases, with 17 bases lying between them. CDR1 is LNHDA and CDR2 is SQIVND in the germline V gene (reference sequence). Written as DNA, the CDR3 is TGTGCCAGTAGTGCAATTAGATCGAGGGCCTCTGGGGCCAACGTCCTGACTTTC. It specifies CASSAIRSRASGANVLTF.

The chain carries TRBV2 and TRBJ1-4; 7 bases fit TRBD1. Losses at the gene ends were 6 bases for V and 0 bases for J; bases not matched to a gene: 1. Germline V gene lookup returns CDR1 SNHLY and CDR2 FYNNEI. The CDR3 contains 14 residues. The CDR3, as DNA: TGTGCCAGCAGGACAGGGACAACTAATGAAAAACTGTTTTTT. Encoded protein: CASRTGTTNEKLFF. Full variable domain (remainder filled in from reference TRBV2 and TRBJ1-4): EPEVTQTPSHQVTQMGQEVILRCVPISNHLYFYWYRQILGQKVEFLVSFYNNEISEKSEIFDDQFSVERPDGSNFTLKIRSTKLEDSAMYFCASRTGTTNEKLFFGSGTQLSVL.

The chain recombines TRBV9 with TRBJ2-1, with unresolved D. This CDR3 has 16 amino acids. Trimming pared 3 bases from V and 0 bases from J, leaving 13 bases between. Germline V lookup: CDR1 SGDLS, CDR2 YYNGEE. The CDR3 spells CASSASLTSSYNEQFF. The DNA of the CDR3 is TGTGCCAGCAGCGCCTCACTCACGAGCTCCTACAATGAGCAGTTCTTC.

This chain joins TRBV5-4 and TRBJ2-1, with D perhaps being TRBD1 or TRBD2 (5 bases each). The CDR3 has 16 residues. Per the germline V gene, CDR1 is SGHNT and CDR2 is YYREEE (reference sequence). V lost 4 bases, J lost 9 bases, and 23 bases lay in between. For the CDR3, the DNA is TGTGCCAGCAGCGCCGGGACGGTGGTCCAGTGGAGTGAGCAGTTCTTC. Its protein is CASSAGTVVQWSEQFF.

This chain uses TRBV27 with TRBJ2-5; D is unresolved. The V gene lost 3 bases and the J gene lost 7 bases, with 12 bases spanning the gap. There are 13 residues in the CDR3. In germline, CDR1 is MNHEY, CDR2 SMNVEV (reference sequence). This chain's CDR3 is CASSFPLAPTQYF. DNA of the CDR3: TGTGCCAGCAGTTTTCCCCTGGCCCCGACCCAGTACTTC.

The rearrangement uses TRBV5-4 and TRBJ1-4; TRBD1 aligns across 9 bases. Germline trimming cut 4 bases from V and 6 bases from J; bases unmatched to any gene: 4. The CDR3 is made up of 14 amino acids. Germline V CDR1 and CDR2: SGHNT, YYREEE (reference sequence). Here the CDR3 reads CASSPQGADEKLFF. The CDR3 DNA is TGTGCCAGCAGCCCACAGGGGGCGGATGAAAAACTGTTTTTT.

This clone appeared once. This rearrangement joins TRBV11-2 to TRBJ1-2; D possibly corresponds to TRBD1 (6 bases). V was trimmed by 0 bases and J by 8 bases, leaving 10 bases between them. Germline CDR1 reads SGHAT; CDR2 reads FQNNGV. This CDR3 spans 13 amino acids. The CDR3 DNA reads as TGTGCCAGCAGCTTAGAAGGGGGGCAGGGCTACACCTTC. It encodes CASSLEGGQGYTF. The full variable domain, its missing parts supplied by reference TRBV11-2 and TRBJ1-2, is EAGVAQSPRYKIIEKRQSVAFWCNPISGHATLYWYQQILGQGPKLLIQFQNNGVVDDSQLPKDRFSAERLKGVDSTLKIQPAKLEDSAVYLCASSLEGGQGYTFGSGTRLTVV.

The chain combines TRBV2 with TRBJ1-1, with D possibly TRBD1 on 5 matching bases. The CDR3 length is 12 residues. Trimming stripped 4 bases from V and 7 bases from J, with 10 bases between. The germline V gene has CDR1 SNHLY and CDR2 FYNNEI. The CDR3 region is CASSATGLEAFF. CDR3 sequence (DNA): TGTGCCAGCAGTGCCACAGGCCTTGAAGCTTTCTTT. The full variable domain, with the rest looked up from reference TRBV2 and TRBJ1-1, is EPEVTQTPSHQVTQMGQEVILRCVPISNHLYFYWYRQILGQKVEFLVSFYNNEISEKSEIFDDQFSVERPDGSNFTLKIRSTKLEDSAMYFCASSATGLEAFFGQGTRLTVV.

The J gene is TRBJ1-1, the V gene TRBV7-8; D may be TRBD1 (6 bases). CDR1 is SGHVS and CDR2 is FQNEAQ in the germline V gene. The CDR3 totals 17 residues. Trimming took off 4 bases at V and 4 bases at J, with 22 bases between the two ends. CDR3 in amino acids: CASSSGMGGSDSTEAFF. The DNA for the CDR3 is TGTGCCAGCAGCTCTGGGATGGGGGGCTCCGATAGCACTGAAGCTTTCTTT.